The 26 T cell receptor beta chains reported below all come from one sample, sequenced in a study of T cell responses to AZD1222 COVID-19 vaccine. Clones were read by immunoSEQ multiplex PCR, and TCRdb kept only the in-frame ones, dropping some. Counted here are some 170,000 clones, more than 90% occurring once; the ten biggest clones make up about 2.8%. This material consisted of peripheral blood, taken on day 0 of AZD1222 vaccination. The receptors come from an adult in good health.

This clone was detected once. This chain joins TRBV19 and TRBJ1-5, with TRBD1 identical over 11 bases. There are 18 residues in the CDR3. Germline assignment: CDR1 LNHDA and CDR2 SQIVND (reference sequence). V shed 1 base, J shed 3 bases, and the junction held 8 bases outside the gene matches. In DNA form, the CDR3 reads TGTGCCAGTAGTATAGGGCCCGGGACAGGGGGTGACAATCAGCCCCAGCATTTT. Encoded protein: CASSIGPGTGGDNQPQHF. The full variable domain, with the rest looked up from reference TRBV19 and TRBJ1-5, is DGGITQSPKYLFRKEGQNVTLSCEQNLNHDAMYWYRQDPGQGLRLIYYSQIVNDFQKGDIAEGYSVSREKKESFPLTVTSAQKNPTAFYLCASSIGPGTGGDNQPQHFGDGTRLSIL.

The chain links TRBV7-9 to TRBJ1-4; D uncertain. The CDR3 runs 15 residues. Trimming stripped 0 bases from V and 3 bases from J, with 8 bases between. The germline V gene encodes CDR1 SEHNR and CDR2 FQNEAQ (reference sequence). The CDR3 DNA reads as TGTGCCAGCAGCTTAGCTGAAGTCGCTAATGAAAAACTGTTTTTT. It translates to CASSLAEVANEKLFF.

This clone was found once. The chain joins TRBV6-1 to TRBJ1-2; possible D gene TRBD1, 5 bases. CDR1 and CDR2 (germline): MNHNS, SASEGT. V was cut by 2 bases and J by 7 bases, with 26 bases left in between. The CDR3 runs to 18 residues. The CDR3 nucleotides read TGTGCCAGCAGTGAACGGGGCAGAGGGGTTCCGGCCGGGGGTGGCTACACCTTC. Translating gives CASSERGRGVPAGGGYTF.

This clone was seen only once. This chain uses TRBV7-2 with TRBJ1-6, with 8 bases lining up with TRBD1. V shed 6 bases and J 10 bases; nucleotides not matched to a gene: 8. CDR1 and CDR2 from the germline V gene are SGHTA and FQGNSA. This CDR3 is 14 amino acids long. The CDR3 DNA is TGTGCCAGCAGGAGAGGACAGGGTAACTCACCCCTCCACTTT. Encoded protein: CASRRGQGNSPLHF.

A single count supports this clone. This rearrangement joins TRBV6-5 to TRBJ1-2; the match to TRBD1 covers 7 bases. Unmatched junction bases numbered 8, after V lost 7 bases and J lost 6 bases. In germline, CDR1 is MNHEY, CDR2 SVGAGI. The CDR3 runs 13 residues. This CDR3 reads CASTSQGVDGYTF. In DNA form, the CDR3 reads TGTGCCAGCACTTCCCAGGGGGTGGATGGCTACACCTTC.

The chain combines TRBV27 with TRBJ2-7; 7 bases match TRBD1. Germline V gene lookup returns CDR1 MNHEY and CDR2 SMNVEV (reference sequence). Germline trimming cut 5 bases from V and 7 bases from J; bases unmatched to any gene: 2. The CDR3 has 11 residues. CDR3 DNA: TGTGCCAGCAGTCAACAGGGGGAGCAGTACTTC. As protein: CASSQQGEQYF.

The CDR3: CASSPPITSDNEQFF. The CDR3 DNA reads as TGTGCCAGCTCACCCCCAATAACTAGCGACAATGAGCAGTTCTTC. The chain joins TRBV18 to TRBJ2-1, with 7 nucleotides matching TRBD2. The germline CDR1 and CDR2 sequences are KGHSH and LQKENI. The CDR3 runs to 15 residues. Trimming at V came to 3 bases and at J to 5 bases, leaving 7 bases not matched to a gene.

CDR3 sequence reads: CASSLSGINTEAFF. CDR3 in DNA: TGTGCCAGCAGCTTGTCGGGGATCAACACTGAAGCTTTCTTT. This rearrangement joins TRBV5-4 to TRBJ1-1; D is unclear. The CDR3 spans 14 residues. V gave up 1 base and J gave up 2 bases, with 9 bases separating them. The germline CDR1 and CDR2 sequences are SGHNT and YYREEE (reference sequence).

The chain employs TRBV29-1 and TRBJ2-1; D remains unclear. The ends were cut back, 5 bases at V and 3 bases at J, with 14 bases in the middle. This CDR3 has 14 amino acids. Germline CDR1 reads SQVTM; CDR2 reads ANQGSEA. The CDR3 region is CSVTTVAYYNEQFF. The CDR3 bases are TGCAGCGTTACCACGGTGGCCTACTACAATGAGCAGTTCTTC.

The J gene is TRBJ1-3, the V gene TRBV4-2; no firm D call. The CDR3 totals 17 residues. The germline V and J ends were trimmed by 4 bases and 1 base, with 17 bases remaining between them. Per the germline V gene, CDR1 is LGHNA and CDR2 is YNFKEQ. The CDR3 nucleotides read TGTGCCAGCAGCCCAGACTGGCAACTGGAATCTGGAAACACCATATATTTT. This codes for CASSPDWQLESGNTIYF.

The chain recombines TRBV18 with TRBJ1-1; the D is unclear. The ends were cut back, 9 bases at V and 0 bases at J, with 17 bases in the middle. Germline V gene lookup returns CDR1 KGHSH and CDR2 LQKENI. This CDR3 region has 15 residues. CDR3 coding DNA: TGTGCCAGTCAGACTCAACGGGGAGTGAACACTGAAGCTTTCTTT. Translation: CASQTQRGVNTEAFF.

The rearrangement joins TRBV19 to TRBJ2-3; 8 nucleotides line up with TRBD2. This CDR3 region has 17 residues. Per the germline V gene, CDR1 is LNHDA and CDR2 is SQIVND (reference sequence). V was pared by 4 bases and J by 2 bases, with 11 bases of the junction left unmatched. CDR3: CASSSPRTSGPTDTQYF. The CDR3 nucleotides read TGTGCCAGTAGTAGCCCGCGAACTAGCGGACCCACAGATACGCAGTATTTT.

The chain joins TRBV2 to TRBJ2-7, with unresolved D. Germline V gene sequence: CDR1 SNHLY, CDR2 FYNNEI. V lost 6 bases, J lost 3 bases, and 9 bases lay in between. CDR3 size: 12 residues. CDR3 loop: CASSTDFYEQYF. DNA of the CDR3: TGTGCCAGCAGCACAGACTTCTACGAGCAGTACTTC.

The CDR3 DNA sequence: TGTGCCAGCAGTTTATCGGTACCCCCACTGCGATCTGGCTACACCTTC. Translation: CASSLSVPPLRSGYTF. The J gene is TRBJ1-2, the V gene TRBV28; D is unclear. Per the germline V gene, CDR1 is MDHEN and CDR2 is SYDVKM. The CDR3 covers 16 residues. Trimming shortened V by 1 base and J by 7 bases, and 19 bases separated the two germline ends.

The rearrangement uses TRBV10-3 and TRBJ2-1; TRBD2 agrees at 12 bases. Germline V gene lookup returns CDR1 ENHRY and CDR2 SYGVKD. The CDR3 runs 16 residues. With 6 bases clipped from V and 9 bases from J, the junction kept 12 bases outside the gene matches. The CDR3 DNA sequence: TGTGCCATCAGCCGCGAACCGGCTAGCGGGAGGGGTGAGCAGTTCTTC. It specifies CAISREPASGRGEQFF.

The chain links TRBV19 to TRBJ1-2, with 7 nucleotides matching TRBD1. The CDR3 extends over 16 amino acids. Germline CDR1 is LNHDA and CDR2 is SQIVND (reference sequence). Trimming removed 6 bases from V and 6 bases from J; junction bases left unmatched: 16. The CDR3 sequence is CASRSQNRGNLDGYTF. The CDR3 bases are TGTGCCAGTAGATCTCAGAACAGGGGAAATTTGGATGGCTACACCTTC.

As for this clone: Other DNA sequences from this sample encode an identical CDR3 as well. This sequence joins TRBV27 and TRBJ1-1; TRBD1 aligns across 8 bases. Germline V gives CDR1 MNHEY, CDR2 SMNVEV (reference sequence). There are 13 residues in the CDR3. J gave up 5 bases and V 5 bases, and 4 bases lay outside the gene matches. The CDR3 DNA follows: TGTGCCAGCAGTGTCGACAGGGGTACTGAAGCTTTCTTT. As protein: CASSVDRGTEAFF.

The chain links TRBV6-5 to TRBJ2-1, with TRBD2 identical over 10 bases. CDR1 MNHEY and CDR2 SVGAGI come from the germline V gene. CDR3 length: 16 amino acids. Losses at the gene ends were 4 bases for V and 2 bases for J; bases not matched to a gene: 5. CDR3 in DNA: TGTGCCAGCAGTTCACTAGCGGGACAGACCTACAATGAGCAGTTCTTC. Translated, it gives CASSSLAGQTYNEQFF.

The V call is TRBV5-1, the J call TRBJ1-2, with 7 bases identical to TRBD1. The CDR3 spans 14 residues. The germline V gene has CDR1 SGHRS and CDR2 YFSETQ. With 4 bases clipped from V and 6 bases from J, the junction kept 9 bases outside the gene matches. The CDR3 here is CASSPGQLRDGYTF. In DNA form, the CDR3 reads TGCGCCAGCAGCCCGGGACAGCTGAGGGATGGCTACACCTTC.

The rearrangement joins TRBV19 to TRBJ1-2; TRBD1 might be the D (6 bases). This CDR3 comprises 14 residues. The germline gives CDR1 LNHDA, CDR2 SQIVND (reference sequence). Trimming shortened V by 0 bases and J by 4 bases, and 9 bases separated the two germline ends. The CDR3 loop reads CASSIEGAAYGYTF. The CDR3 nucleotides read TGTGCCAGTAGTATAGAGGGGGCGGCCTATGGCTACACCTTC.

CDR3 sequence (DNA): TGCAGCGGAGCTAGGGAATTAGGGTTGAACACTGAAGCTTTCTTT. As protein: CSGARELGLNTEAFF. V gene TRBV29-1 combines with J gene TRBJ1-1, with D unclear. The CDR3 is 15 residues long. V dropped 7 bases and J dropped 0 bases, with 18 bases sitting between them. Germline values: CDR1 SQVTM, CDR2 ANQGSEA.

This chain connects TRBV15 to TRBJ2-1; either TRBD1 or TRBD2 may supply D (5 bases each). CDR3 length: 14 residues. Germline V gives CDR1 LNHNV, CDR2 YYDKDF (reference sequence). V shed 4 bases and J shed 6 bases, with 13 bases lying between them. As DNA, the CDR3 is TGTGCCACCAGCATCAAGGGACCTGTCAATGAGCAGTTCTTC. This gives the protein CATSIKGPVNEQFF.

V and J are TRBV30 and TRBJ2-5; 11 nucleotides match TRBD2. This CDR3 region has 15 residues. CDR1 GTSNPN and CDR2 SVGIG come from the germline V gene (reference sequence). V trimming: 8 bases; J trimming: 4 bases; junction bases outside the gene matches: 12. The CDR3 spells CARDSGRAGGETQYF. The CDR3 bases are TGTGCCAGAGATAGCGGGAGGGCCGGGGGAGAGACCCAGTACTTC.

The CDR3 nucleotides read TGTGCCAGCAGCCGCTGGACAGGGGGCCTGTACGAGCAGTACTTC. Residues: CASSRWTGGLYEQYF. This rearrangement joins TRBV7-9 to TRBJ2-7, with 11 bases aligning to TRBD1. The CDR3 spans 15 residues. Looked up from germline, CDR1 is SEHNR and CDR2 is FQNEAQ (reference sequence). V dropped 5 bases and J dropped 4; count of bases not matched to a gene: 7.

This clone occurred a few times. The chain joins TRBV15 to TRBJ2-7; the match to TRBD2 covers 8 bases. This CDR3 is 14 amino acids long. Per the germline V gene, CDR1 is LNHNV and CDR2 is YYDKDF (reference sequence). V lost 1 base and J lost 2; bases outside the gene matches: 1. The CDR3 is CATSRVSGTYEQYF. CDR3 DNA: TGTGCCACCAGCAGAGTTAGCGGGACCTACGAGCAGTACTTC.

This rearrangement joins TRBV12-3 or TRBV12-4 to TRBJ1-5, with D maybe TRBD1 (5 bases). V lost 6 bases and J lost 2, with 8 bases in between. The CDR3 covers 13 residues. The CDR3 DNA follows: TGTGCCAGCAGCGGGACGCGCAATCAGCCCCAGCATTTT. It specifies CASSGTRNQPQHF.